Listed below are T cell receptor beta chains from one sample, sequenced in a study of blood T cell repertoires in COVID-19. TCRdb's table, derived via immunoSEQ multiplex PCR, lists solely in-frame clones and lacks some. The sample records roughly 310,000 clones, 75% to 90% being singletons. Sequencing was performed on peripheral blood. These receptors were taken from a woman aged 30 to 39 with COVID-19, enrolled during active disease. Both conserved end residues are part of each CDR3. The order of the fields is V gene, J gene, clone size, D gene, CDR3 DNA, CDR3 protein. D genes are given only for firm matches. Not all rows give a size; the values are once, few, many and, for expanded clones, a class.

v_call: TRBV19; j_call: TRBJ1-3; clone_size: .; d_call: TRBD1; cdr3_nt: TGTGCCAGTAGAGGACAGGGTCGCGGAAACACCATATATTTT; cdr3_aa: CASRGQGRGNTIYF
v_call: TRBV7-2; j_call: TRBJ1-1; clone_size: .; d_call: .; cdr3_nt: TGTGCCGGAAGCGGTAGGGTTGGCACTGAAGCTTTCTTT; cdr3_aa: CAGSGRVGTEAFF
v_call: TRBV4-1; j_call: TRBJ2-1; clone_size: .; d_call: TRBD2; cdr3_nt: TGCGCCAGCAGCCAGCGGGGGGGGGTCTCCTACAATGAGCAGTTCTTC; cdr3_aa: CASSQRGGVSYNEQFF
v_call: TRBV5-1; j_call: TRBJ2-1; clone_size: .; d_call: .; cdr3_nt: TGCGCCAGCAGCTCCCGCCGGGACTTCCTTTACAATGAGCAGTTCTTC; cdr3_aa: CASSSRRDFLYNEQFF
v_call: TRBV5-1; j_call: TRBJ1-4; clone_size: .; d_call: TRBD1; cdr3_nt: TGCGCCAGCAGCTCCAATGGGGACAGGGGGCGAACTAATGAAAAACTGTTTTTT; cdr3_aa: CASSSNGDRGRTNEKLFF
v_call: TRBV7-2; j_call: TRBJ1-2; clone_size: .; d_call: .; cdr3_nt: TGTGCCAGCAGCTTAGAAGGGAGAGGGATCGGCGGCTACACCTTC; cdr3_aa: CASSLEGRGIGGYTF
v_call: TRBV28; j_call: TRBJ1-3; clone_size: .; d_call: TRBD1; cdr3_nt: TGTGCCAGCAGTGCCTCAGGGGGTCGTGGAAACACCATATATTTT; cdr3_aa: CASSASGGRGNTIYF
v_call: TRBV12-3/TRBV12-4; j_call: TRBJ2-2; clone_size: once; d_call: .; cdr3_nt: TGTGCCAGCAGTCCCCGGAGCGGGGAGCTGTTTTTT; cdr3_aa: CASSPRSGELFF
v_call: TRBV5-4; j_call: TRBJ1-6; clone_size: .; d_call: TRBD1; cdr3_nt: TGTGCCAGCAGCTTGGGGTCCCAGGGGGAACATTCACCCCTCCACTTT; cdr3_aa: CASSLGSQGEHSPLHF
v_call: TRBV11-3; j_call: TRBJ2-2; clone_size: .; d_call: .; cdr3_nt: TGTGCCAGCAGCCTCAGGAACACTAACACCGGGGAGCTGTTTTTT; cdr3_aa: CASSLRNTNTGELFF
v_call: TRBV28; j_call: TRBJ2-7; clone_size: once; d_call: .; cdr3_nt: TGTGCCAGCAGAGAAGCCTCCGGGGGATGGTCCTACGAGCAGTACTTC; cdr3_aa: CASREASGGWSYEQYF
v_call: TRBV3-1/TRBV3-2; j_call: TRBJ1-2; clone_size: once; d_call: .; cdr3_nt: TGTGCCAGCAGCCAAGTTCGTTCGGGGGAGGGCTACACCTTC; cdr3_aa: CASSQVRSGEGYTF
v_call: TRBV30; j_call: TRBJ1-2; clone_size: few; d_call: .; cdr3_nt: TGTGCCTGGGGAGGGGACTACTATGGCTACACCTTC; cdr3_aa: CAWGGDYYGYTF
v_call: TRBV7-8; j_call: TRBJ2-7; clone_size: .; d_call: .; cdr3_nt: TGTGCCAGCAGCTTACCCCAGGGCGAGCAGTACTTC; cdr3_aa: CASSLPQGEQYF
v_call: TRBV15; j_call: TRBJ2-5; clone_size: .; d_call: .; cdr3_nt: TGTGCCACCAGCAGAGGGTACAGTGTCGCTCAAGAGACCCAGTACTTC; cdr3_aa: CATSRGYSVAQETQYF
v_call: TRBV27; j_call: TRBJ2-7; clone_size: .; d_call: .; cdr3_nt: TGTGCCAGCAGTCCCCGGACAGCTTACGAGCAGTACTTC; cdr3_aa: CASSPRTAYEQYF
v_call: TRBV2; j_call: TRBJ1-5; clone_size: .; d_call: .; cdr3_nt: TGTGCCAGCCGATCGCGGCAGGGATATCAGCCCCAGCATTTT; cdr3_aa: CASRSRQGYQPQHF
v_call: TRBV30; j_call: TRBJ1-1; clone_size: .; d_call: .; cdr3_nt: TGTGCCTGGACTAGTACGTCAGAAAAAGCTTTCTTT; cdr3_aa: CAWTSTSEKAFF
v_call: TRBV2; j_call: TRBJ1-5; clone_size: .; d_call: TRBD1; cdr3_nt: TGTGCCAGCAAAGTGGGCAGGGGGCGTCGCAATCAGCCCCAGCATTTT; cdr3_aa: CASKVGRGRRNQPQHF
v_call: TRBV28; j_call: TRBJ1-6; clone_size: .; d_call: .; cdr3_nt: TGTGCCAGCAGTGCGGGCTTAAGCGGGGCACCCCTCCACTTT; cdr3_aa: CASSAGLSGAPLHF
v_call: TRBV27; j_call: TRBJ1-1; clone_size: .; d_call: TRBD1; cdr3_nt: TGTGCCAGCAGTCCGAACAGGGGACCCGAGGACACTGAAGCTTTCTTT; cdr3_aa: CASSPNRGPEDTEAFF
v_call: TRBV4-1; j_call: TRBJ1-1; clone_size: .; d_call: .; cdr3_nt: TGCGCCAGCAGCCTAGGACCGGGGGACACTGAAGCTTTCTTT; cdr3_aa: CASSLGPGDTEAFF
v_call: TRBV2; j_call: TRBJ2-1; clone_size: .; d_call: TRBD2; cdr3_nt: TGTGCCAGCAGACAAGGGACTAGCGGGAGACCTGAGCAGTTCTTC; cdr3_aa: CASRQGTSGRPEQFF
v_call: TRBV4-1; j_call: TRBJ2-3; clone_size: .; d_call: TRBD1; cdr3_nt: TGCGCCAGCAGCCAAGACGCGGTTGGAGACAGGGGCAGGTATTTT; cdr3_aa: CASSQDAVGDRGRYF
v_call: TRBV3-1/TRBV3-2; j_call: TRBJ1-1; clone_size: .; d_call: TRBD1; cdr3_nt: TGTGCCAGCGGAGGGACAGCGAACACTGAAGCTTTCTTT; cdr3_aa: CASGGTANTEAFF
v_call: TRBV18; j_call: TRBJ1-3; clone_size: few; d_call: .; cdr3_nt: TGTGCCAGCTCCCCCCCAGGAAACACCATATATTTT; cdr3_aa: CASSPPGNTIYF
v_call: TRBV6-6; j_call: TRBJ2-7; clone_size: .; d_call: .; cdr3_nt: TGTGCCAGCAGGGGTAAGCGCCTCGGCCCCTACGAGCAGTACTTC; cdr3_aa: CASRGKRLGPYEQYF
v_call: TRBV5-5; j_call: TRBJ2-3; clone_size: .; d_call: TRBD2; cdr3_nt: TGTGCCAGCAGCCCGGCCACAGCGGGAGGGATCCATACGCAGTATTTT; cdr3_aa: CASSPATAGGIHTQYF
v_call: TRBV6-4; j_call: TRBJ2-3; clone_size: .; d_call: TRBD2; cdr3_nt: TGTGCCAGCAGTCAACTAGCGGGTTACACAGATACGCAGTATTTT; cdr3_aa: CASSQLAGYTDTQYF
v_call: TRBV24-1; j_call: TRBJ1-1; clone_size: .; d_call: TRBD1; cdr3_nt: TGTGCCACCAGGGGGGACAGGGGGAAGAACACTGAAGCTTTCTTT; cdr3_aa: CATRGDRGKNTEAFF
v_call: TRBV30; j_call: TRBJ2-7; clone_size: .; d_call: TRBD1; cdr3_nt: TGTGCCTGGAGCGCTGACAGGGGAATAACCTACGAGCAGTACTTC; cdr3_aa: CAWSADRGITYEQYF
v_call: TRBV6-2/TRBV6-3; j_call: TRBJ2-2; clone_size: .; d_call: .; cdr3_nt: TGTGCCAGCAGTTACTTCGACACGAACACCGGGGAGCTGTTTTTT; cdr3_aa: CASSYFDTNTGELFF
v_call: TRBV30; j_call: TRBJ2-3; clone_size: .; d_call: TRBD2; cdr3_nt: TGTGCCTGGACTCTCTCATCTGGGACTAGCTCGGATACGCAGTATTTT; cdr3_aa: CAWTLSSGTSSDTQYF
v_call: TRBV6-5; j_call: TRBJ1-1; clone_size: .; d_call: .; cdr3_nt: TGTGCCAGCATTCGGACAGCCATGAACACTGAAGCTTTCTTT; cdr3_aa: CASIRTAMNTEAFF
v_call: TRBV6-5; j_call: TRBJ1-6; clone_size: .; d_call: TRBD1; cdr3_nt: TGTGCCACCGAAAGACAGGGGAGGAATTCACCCCTCCACTTT; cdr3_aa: CATERQGRNSPLHF